This T cell receptor (beta chain) comes out of a study of CD4+ T cells in melanoma. The method was immunoSEQ multiplex PCR; TCRdb's version includes in-frame clones alone and lacks a portion of them. Here the sample spans about 7,100 clones, 45% to 55% being singletons. As concerns this clone: The antigen is unknown.

This CDR3 has 13 residues. Germline CDR1 and CDR2: SNHLY and FYNNEI. Trimming took 7 bases from V and 9 from J, leaving 16 bases between them. Study-wide results and limits: CD8+ T cell, macrophage and B cell function reportedly correlated with neoantigen-specific CD4+ T cells. Reportedly, melanoma neoantigen-specific CD4+ T cells showed varied differentiation states.

The source is a human donor with melanoma. Sequenced: cells from a culture (not recorded whether cultured in vitro). V gene TRBV2 combines with J gene TRBJ2-1; perhaps TRBD2 as D (5 bases). The chain's CDR3 is CASNPTGMAEQFF. CDR3 sequence (DNA): TGTGCCAGCAACCCGACGGGAATGGCTGAGCAGTTCTTC.